Below are 23 T cell receptor beta chains sequenced from a single sample in a study of CD8 T cells in ankylosing spondylitis. Study conclusions and caveats: A motif of 7 or 8 highly homologous TCR beta variants was seen as apparently characteristic of ankylosing spondylitis blood.

One entry per CDR3 protein, called by TCRdb with MiXCR from the 5' RACE reads. The sample records 700,000 to 1,000,000 distinct CDR3 sequences, 12% being singletons. No antigens are known for them. The sample consisted of blood, either unsorted or a sorted T cell fraction (not recorded which). The receptors originated from a male donor with ankylosing spondylitis.

This clonotype came up a few times. CDR3 sequence reads: CSARDPQDSNQPQHF. CDR3 in DNA: TGCAGTGCTAGAGATCCCCAAGATAGCAATCAGCCCCAGCATTTT. The chain is built from TRBV20-1 and TRBJ1-5; D gene unclear. Between the trimmed V and J ends, which lost 0 bases and 0 bases, there was a span of 9 bases. This CDR3 is 15 amino acids long. The germline CDR1 and CDR2 sequences are DFQATT and SNEGSKA (reference sequence).

This clonotype was recorded at least ten times. CDR3 sequence (DNA): TGTGCCAGCAGCGTACGAGGGGGAGTAGGGACTGAAGCTTTCTTT. Translation: CASSVRGGVGTEAFF. The J gene is TRBJ1-1, the V gene TRBV9, with D tentatively TRBD1 (6 bases). Germline CDR1 reads SGDLS; CDR2 reads YYNGEE. V was cut by 1 base and J by 5 bases, with 15 bases left in between. This CDR3 is built from 15 residues.

This sequence joins TRBV4-3 and TRBJ1-6; possible D gene TRBD1, 6 bases. CDR3 size: 17 residues. The germline CDR1 and CDR2 sequences are LGHNA and YSLEER. The germline V and J ends were trimmed by 5 bases and 9 bases, with 23 bases remaining between them. This CDR3 is CASSSRGAGVMGSPLHF. The CDR3 DNA reads as TGCGCCAGCAGCAGCAGGGGAGCTGGGGTAATGGGTTCACCCCTCCACTTT.

This clonotype was picked up one time. The V call is TRBV11-2, the J call TRBJ2-7, with TRBD2 identical over 7 bases. The CDR3 has 14 residues. The V gene's germline CDR1 is SGHAT and CDR2 FQNNGV. V shed 8 bases and J 0 bases; nucleotides not matched to a gene: 7. The CDR3 region is CASEGWGGSYEQYF. Written as DNA, the CDR3 is TGTGCCAGCGAGGGTTGGGGGGGCTCCTACGAGCAGTACTTC.

This clonotype was seen a handful of times. This chain uses TRBV15 with TRBJ1-4; possible D gene TRBD1, 6 bases. V dropped 5 bases and J dropped 8 bases, with 15 bases sitting between them. Germline assignment: CDR1 LNHNV and CDR2 YYDKDF (reference sequence). This CDR3 region has 14 residues. The CDR3 here is CATSGVGGREKLFF. The CDR3 DNA reads as TGTGCCACCAGCGGAGTGGGGGGGCGGGAAAAACTGTTTTTT.

This clonotype showed up just a few times. The chain joins TRBV7-2 to TRBJ1-1; TRBD1 agrees at 10 bases. Germline loops: CDR1 SGHTA, CDR2 FQGNSA. J lost 3 bases, V lost 4 bases, and 5 bases had no gene match. The CDR3 contains 15 residues. The CDR3 coding sequence is TGTGCCAGCAGCTCACCGGGACAGGGGTACACTGAAGCTTTCTTT. Translating gives CASSSPGQGYTEAFF.

The J gene is TRBJ1-5, the V gene TRBV2; perhaps TRBD1 as D (6 bases). The CDR3 consists of 15 residues. The germline V and J ends were trimmed by 6 bases and 0 bases, with 12 bases remaining between them. In germline, CDR1 is SNHLY, CDR2 FYNNEI. In DNA form, the CDR3 reads TGTGCCAGCAGCCTCCAGGGGATTAGCAATCAGCCCCAGCATTTT. It codes for CASSLQGISNQPQHF.

This clonotype was found a few times. This chain connects TRBV12-3 or TRBV12-4 to TRBJ2-3; D is perhaps TRBD1 or TRBD2 (5 bases each). The CDR3 is 15 residues long. V was pared by 1 base and J by 6 bases, with 14 bases between. In DNA form, the CDR3 reads TGTGCCAGCAGTTTAGATAATGGGGGAGTGGATACGCAGTATTTT. Protein sequence: CASSLDNGGVDTQYF.

The V and J genes are TRBV4-3 and TRBJ2-3, with 9 bases matching TRBD2. The germline CDR1 and CDR2 sequences are LGHNA and YSLEER. With 3 bases clipped from V and 2 bases from J, the junction kept 6 bases outside the gene matches. This CDR3 comprises 16 residues. CDR3 coding DNA: TGCGCCAGCAGCCAGTCTAGCGGGGCCTTCACAGATACGCAGTATTTT. Amino acid sequence: CASSQSSGAFTDTQYF.

This clonotype appeared many times. The rearrangement uses TRBV5-1 and TRBJ1-1, with D possibly being TRBD1 (5 bases). The V end lost 4 bases, the J end lost 0 bases, and 7 bases lay between the germline ends. This CDR3 has 13 residues. Germline V gene lookup returns CDR1 SGHRS and CDR2 YFSETQ. CDR3 in DNA: TGCGCCAGCAGCCGGGGACTGAACACTGAAGCTTTCTTT. Amino acid sequence: CASSRGLNTEAFF.

This clonotype appeared a few times. The chain uses TRBV28 and TRBJ1-1; D is ambiguous. Trimming took 6 bases from V and 1 from J, leaving 27 bases between them. The CDR3 has 19 residues. Germline CDR1 and CDR2: MDHEN and SYDVKM. This chain's CDR3 is CASRGDTIRVPLRNTEAFF. The CDR3 DNA reads TGTGCCAGCAGGGGAGATACGATTAGGGTCCCCCTTAGGAACACTGAAGCTTTCTTT. The entire variable domain, with the rest obtained from reference TRBV28 and TRBJ1-1, is as follows: DVKVTQSSRYLVKRTGEKVFLECVQDMDHENMFWYRQDPGLGLRLIYFSYDVKMKEKGDIPEGYSVSREKKERFSLILESASTNQTSMYLCASRGDTIRVPLRNTEAFFGQGTRLTVV.

The rearrangement uses TRBV7-2 and TRBJ1-3; D is unclear. V was cut by 0 bases and J by 0 bases, with 12 bases left in between. Germline loops: CDR1 SGHTA, CDR2 FQGNSA. This CDR3 is 17 amino acids long. The CDR3 nucleotides are TGTGCCAGCAGCTTAGCCAGGAGCCTATTCTCTGGAAACACCATATATTTT. Translating gives CASSLARSLFSGNTIYF.

The chain joins TRBV12-3 or TRBV12-4 to TRBJ2-5; possible D gene TRBD1, 5 bases. Trimming cost V 4 bases and J 7 bases, with 22 bases left between them. The CDR3 covers 16 residues. The DNA for the CDR3 is TGTGCCAGCAGTTCGACAGAGAATAGCTATTTGGGGACCCAGTACTTC. It translates to CASSSTENSYLGTQYF.

This clonotype was seen a handful of times. The chain is built from TRBV7-8 and TRBJ2-1; the D call may be TRBD1 or TRBD2 (5 bases each). CDR1 and CDR2 from the germline V gene are SGHVS and FQNEAQ. V lost 4 bases, J lost 5 bases, and 15 bases lay in between. This CDR3 comprises 15 residues. This chain's CDR3 is CASSSLRDPHNEQFF. DNA for the CDR3: TGTGCCAGCAGCTCTCTAAGGGACCCACACAATGAGCAGTTCTTC.

The chain carries TRBV5-1 and TRBJ2-3; 10 bases map to TRBD2. The CDR3 consists of 18 residues. Germline V CDR1 and CDR2: SGHRS, YFSETQ. V lost 0 bases and J lost 5; bases outside the gene matches: 12. Here the CDR3 reads CASSLVSSGGSQGDTQYF. The CDR3, as DNA: TGCGCCAGCAGCTTGGTTTCTAGCGGGGGATCTCAGGGAGATACGCAGTATTTT.

This clonotype came up a few times. The V and J genes are TRBV9 and TRBJ2-7; 10 nucleotides agree with TRBD1. The germline V gene encodes CDR1 SGDLS and CDR2 YYNGEE. The V and J ends lost 3 bases and 6 bases, in that order; junction bases with no gene match: 6. This CDR3 spans 14 amino acids. As DNA, the CDR3 is TGTGCCAGCAGCGGGGGACAGGGGCTTGGCGAGCAGTACTTC. Its translation: CASSGGQGLGEQYF. The whole variable domain, remainder taken from reference TRBV9 and TRBJ2-7, is DSGVTQTPKHLITATGQRVTLRCSPRSGDLSVYWYQQSLDQGLQFLIQYYNGEERAKGNILERFSAQQFPDLHSELNLSSLELGDSALYFCASSGGQGLGEQYFGPGTRLTVT.

This clonotype has a handful of counts. This likely reflects a read error, since a far larger clone is one base away. This sequence joins TRBV28 and TRBJ1-1; D unresolved. V was cut by 7 bases and J by 0 bases, with 3 bases left in between. CDR1 MDHEN and CDR2 SYDVKM come from the germline V gene. The CDR3 is made up of 11 amino acids. CDR3 coding DNA: TGTGCCAGCAACTTGAACACTGAAGCTTTCTTT. It yields the protein CASNLNTEAFF.

This clonotype was counted between two and nine times. The chain employs TRBV7-9 and TRBJ2-6; no clear D. Per germline, CDR1 SEHNR and CDR2 FQNEAQ (reference sequence). The CDR3 covers 16 residues. V was shortened by 4 bases and J by 0 bases, with 10 bases between the two germline ends. Here the CDR3 reads CASSSFKSSGANVLTF. The CDR3 DNA reads as TGTGCCAGCAGCTCCTTTAAGTCCTCTGGGGCCAACGTCCTGACTTTC.

This clonotype was counted many times. The V gene is TRBV7-2, the J gene TRBJ1-5; 12 positions agree with TRBD1. V was clipped by 5 bases and J by 5 bases; unmatched bases: 4. This CDR3 spans 15 amino acids. Germline V gene lookup returns CDR1 SGHTA and CDR2 FQGNSA. DNA for the CDR3: TGTGCCAGCAGCCCGGGACAGGGGGCCTATCAGCCCCAGCATTTT. It codes for CASSPGQGAYQPQHF.

There are a few counts of this clonotype. The chain carries TRBV5-1 and TRBJ2-4; 7 bases are a match to TRBD1. The V gene's germline CDR1 is SGHRS and CDR2 YFSETQ. The CDR3 length is 15 residues. J lost 4 bases, V lost 4 bases, and 8 bases had no gene match. CDR3 nucleotides: TGCGCCAGCAGCCTGACAGGGCAACCTAAAAACATTCAGTACTTC. This encodes CASSLTGQPKNIQYF.

J is TRBJ2-5 and V is TRBV7-2; TRBD1 might be the D (6 bases). Trimming took off 2 bases at V and 2 bases at J, with 9 bases between the two ends. Germline CDR1 reads SGHTA; CDR2 reads FQGNSA. This CDR3 comprises 14 residues. CDR3 sequence: CASSLNQGQETQYF. The CDR3 coding sequence is TGTGCCAGCAGCTTAAATCAGGGGCAAGAGACCCAGTACTTC.

This clonotype was seen more than once but under ten times. This chain uses TRBV6-1 with TRBJ1-1; possible D gene TRBD1, 6 bases. The CDR3 is made up of 14 amino acids. V was shortened by 4 bases and J by 5 bases, with 14 bases between the two germline ends. From germline, CDR1 is MNHNS and CDR2 SASEGT. Written as DNA, the CDR3 is TGTGCCAGCAGTGTTACAGGGCGGGGGACTGAAGCTTTCTTT. It encodes CASSVTGRGTEAFF.

This clonotype was found many times. The chain combines TRBV10-3 with TRBJ2-7; 8 nucleotides align to TRBD2. The junction had 6 bases not matched to a gene; V was cut back by 0 bases and J by 5 bases. The CDR3 extends over 15 amino acids. The V gene's germline CDR1 is ENHRY and CDR2 SYGVKD. The CDR3 protein is CAISESNSGANEQYF. The CDR3 nucleotides are TGTGCCATCAGTGAGTCGAATAGCGGGGCAAACGAGCAGTACTTC.